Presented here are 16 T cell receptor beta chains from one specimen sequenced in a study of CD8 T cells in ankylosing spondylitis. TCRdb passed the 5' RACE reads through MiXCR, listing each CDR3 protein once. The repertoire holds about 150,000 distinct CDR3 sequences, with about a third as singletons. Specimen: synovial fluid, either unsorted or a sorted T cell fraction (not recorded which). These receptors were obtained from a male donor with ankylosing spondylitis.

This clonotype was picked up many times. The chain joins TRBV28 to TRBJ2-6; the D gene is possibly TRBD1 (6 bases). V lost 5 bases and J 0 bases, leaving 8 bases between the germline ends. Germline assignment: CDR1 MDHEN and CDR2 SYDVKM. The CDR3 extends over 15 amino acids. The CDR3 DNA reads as TGTGCCAGCAGTGACAGGTTCTCTGGGGCCAACGTCCTGACTTTC. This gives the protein CASSDRFSGANVLTF.

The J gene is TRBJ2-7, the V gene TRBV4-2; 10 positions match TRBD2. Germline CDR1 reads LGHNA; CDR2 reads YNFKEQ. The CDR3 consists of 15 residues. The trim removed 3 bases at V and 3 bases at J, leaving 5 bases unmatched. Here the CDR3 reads CASSHEAGGVYEQYF. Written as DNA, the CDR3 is TGTGCCAGCAGCCACGAAGCGGGAGGGGTCTACGAGCAGTACTTC.

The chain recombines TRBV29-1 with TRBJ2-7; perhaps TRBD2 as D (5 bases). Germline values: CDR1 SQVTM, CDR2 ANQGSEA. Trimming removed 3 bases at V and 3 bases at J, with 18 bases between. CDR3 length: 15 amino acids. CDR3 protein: CSVEASGKEFYEQYF. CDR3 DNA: TGCAGCGTTGAGGCTTCCGGGAAAGAATTCTACGAGCAGTACTTC.

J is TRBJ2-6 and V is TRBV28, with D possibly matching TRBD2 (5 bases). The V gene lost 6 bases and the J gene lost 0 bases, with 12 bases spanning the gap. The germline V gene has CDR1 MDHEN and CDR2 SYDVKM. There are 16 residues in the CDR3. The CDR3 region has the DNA TGTGCCAGCAGCTTAGTAGAGGGCTCTGGGGCCAACGTCCTGACTTTC. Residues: CASSLVEGSGANVLTF.

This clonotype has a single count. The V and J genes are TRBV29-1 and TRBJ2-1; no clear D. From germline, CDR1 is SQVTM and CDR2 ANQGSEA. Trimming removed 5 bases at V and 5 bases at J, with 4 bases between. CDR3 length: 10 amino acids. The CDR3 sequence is CSVSNNEQFF. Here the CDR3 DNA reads TGCAGCGTTAGTAACAATGAGCAGTTCTTC.

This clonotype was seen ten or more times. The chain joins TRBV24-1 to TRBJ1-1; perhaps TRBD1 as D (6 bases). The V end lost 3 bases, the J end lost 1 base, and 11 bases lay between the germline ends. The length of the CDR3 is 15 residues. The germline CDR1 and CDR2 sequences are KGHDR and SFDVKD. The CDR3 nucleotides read TGTGCCACCAGTGATGGGGGCCGCCCGAACACTGAAGCTTTCTTT. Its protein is CATSDGGRPNTEAFF.

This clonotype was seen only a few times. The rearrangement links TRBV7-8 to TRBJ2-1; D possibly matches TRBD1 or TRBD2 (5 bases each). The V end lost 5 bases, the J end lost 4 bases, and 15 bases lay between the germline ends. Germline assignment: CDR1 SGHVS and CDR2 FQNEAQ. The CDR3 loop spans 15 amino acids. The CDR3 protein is CASSPARDGYNEQFF. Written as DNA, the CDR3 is TGTGCCAGCAGCCCGGCCCGGGACGGGTACAATGAGCAGTTCTTC.

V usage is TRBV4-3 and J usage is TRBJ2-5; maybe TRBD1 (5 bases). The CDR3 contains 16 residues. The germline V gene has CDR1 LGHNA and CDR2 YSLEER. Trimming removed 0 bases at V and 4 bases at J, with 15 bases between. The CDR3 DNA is TGCGCCAGCAGCCAAGAGGGCACAGGCTGGGGAGAGACCCAGTACTTC. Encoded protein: CASSQEGTGWGETQYF.

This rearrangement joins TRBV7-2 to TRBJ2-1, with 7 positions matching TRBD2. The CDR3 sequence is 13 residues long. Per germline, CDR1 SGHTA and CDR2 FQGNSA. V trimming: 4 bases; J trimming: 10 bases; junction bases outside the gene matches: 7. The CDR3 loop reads CASSSGLVGEQFF. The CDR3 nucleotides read TGTGCCAGCAGCTCCGGACTAGTGGGGGAGCAGTTCTTC.

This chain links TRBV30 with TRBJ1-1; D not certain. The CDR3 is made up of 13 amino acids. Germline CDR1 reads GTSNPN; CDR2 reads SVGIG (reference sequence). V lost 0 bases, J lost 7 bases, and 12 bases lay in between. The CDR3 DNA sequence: TGTGCCTGGAGTGTACCCCTGAGCGGTGAAGCTTTCTTT. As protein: CAWSVPLSGEAFF.

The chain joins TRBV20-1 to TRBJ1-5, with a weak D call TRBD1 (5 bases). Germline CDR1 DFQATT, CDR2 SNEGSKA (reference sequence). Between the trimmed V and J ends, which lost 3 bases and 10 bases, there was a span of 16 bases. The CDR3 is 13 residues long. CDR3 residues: CSASGRDVSPQHF. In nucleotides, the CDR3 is TGCAGTGCTAGCGGCAGGGACGTGTCCCCCCAGCATTTT.

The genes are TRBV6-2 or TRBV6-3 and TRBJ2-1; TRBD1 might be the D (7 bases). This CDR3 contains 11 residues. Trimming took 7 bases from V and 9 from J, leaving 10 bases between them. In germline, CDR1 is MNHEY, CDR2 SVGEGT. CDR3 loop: CASTQGGEQFF. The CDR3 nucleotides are TGTGCCAGCACCCAGGGGGGTGAGCAGTTCTTC.

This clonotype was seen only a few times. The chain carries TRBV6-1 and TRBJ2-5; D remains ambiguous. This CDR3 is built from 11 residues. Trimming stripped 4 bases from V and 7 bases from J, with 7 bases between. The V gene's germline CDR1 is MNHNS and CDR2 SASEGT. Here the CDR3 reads CASSGGWTQYF. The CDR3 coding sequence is TGTGCCAGCAGTGGAGGATGGACCCAGTACTTC.

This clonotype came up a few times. CDR3 residues: CASSLSLGTDTQYF. CDR3 sequence (DNA): TGTGCCAGCAGCTTGTCCCTAGGAACAGATACGCAGTATTTT. This sequence joins TRBV5-5 and TRBJ2-3; no definite D call. Germline V gives CDR1 SGHKS, CDR2 YYEKEE (reference sequence). Trimming left V 1 base short and J 3 bases short, with 9 bases between. This CDR3 contains 14 residues.

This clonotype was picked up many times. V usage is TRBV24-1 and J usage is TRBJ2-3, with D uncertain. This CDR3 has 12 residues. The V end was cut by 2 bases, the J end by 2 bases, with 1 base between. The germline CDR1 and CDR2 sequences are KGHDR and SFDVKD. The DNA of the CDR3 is TGTGCCACCAGTGATTACACAGATACGCAGTATTTT. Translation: CATSDYTDTQYF.

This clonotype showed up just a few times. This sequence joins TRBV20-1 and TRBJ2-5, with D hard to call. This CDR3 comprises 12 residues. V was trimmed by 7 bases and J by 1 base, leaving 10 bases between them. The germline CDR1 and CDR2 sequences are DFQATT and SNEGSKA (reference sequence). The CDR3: CSGGVVQETQYF. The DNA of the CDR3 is TGCAGTGGTGGCGTAGTCCAAGAGACCCAGTACTTC.